One sample yielded the 19 T cell receptor beta chains listed below, sequenced in a study of CD4+ T cells in melanoma. Clones were sequenced by immunoSEQ multiplex PCR, and TCRdb holds only the in-frame ones, with some missing. The sample carries more than 13,000 clones, approximately 88% recorded once. Sequenced material: cells from a culture (not recorded whether cultured in vitro). These receptors were taken from a human donor with melanoma.

The genes are TRBV15 and TRBJ1-4; D is perhaps TRBD1 (5 bases). The CDR3 loop spans 15 amino acids. CDR1 LNHNV and CDR2 YYDKDF come from the germline V gene (reference sequence). The V end lost 3 bases, the J end lost 4 bases, and 12 bases lay between the germline ends. The CDR3 here is CATSRGGTYNEKLFF. CDR3 nucleotides: TGTGCCACCAGCAGGGGGGGGACCTATAATGAAAAACTGTTTTTT.

The chain has TRBV7-2 and TRBJ2-7; TRBD2 aligns across 7 bases. Germline V CDR1 and CDR2: SGHTA, FQGNSA. This CDR3 contains 15 residues. V lost 0 bases, J lost 1 base, and 3 bases stayed unmatched. The CDR3 here is CASSLAPGLSYEQYF. The CDR3 DNA reads TGTGCCAGCAGCTTAGCTCCGGGACTATCCTACGAGCAGTACTTC.

The chain is built from TRBV9 and TRBJ2-3; D tentatively reads TRBD1 or TRBD2 (5 bases each). Looked up from germline, CDR1 is SGDLS and CDR2 is YYNGEE. Trimming took off 2 bases at V and 8 bases at J, with 15 bases between the two ends. CDR3 length: 14 amino acids. The CDR3 nucleotides are TGTGCCAGCAGCGTGGGCCAAGGGACGGGTACGCAGTATTTT. Translated: CASSVGQGTGTQYF.

The chain recombines TRBV25-1 with TRBJ1-1, with D tentatively TRBD1 (5 bases). The CDR3 is made up of 12 amino acids. Looked up from germline, CDR1 is MGHDK and CDR2 is SYGVNS. V was pared by 4 bases and J by 9 bases, with 12 bases between. CDR3 nucleotides: TGTGCCAGCAGTGGGCAGGGCCAAAAAGCTTTCTTT. Encoded protein: CASSGQGQKAFF.

This chain links TRBV27 with TRBJ1-5; D gene unclear. Deletions cut 11 bases from V and 0 bases from J, with 17 bases between. The length of the CDR3 is 15 residues. Germline loops: CDR1 MNHEY, CDR2 SMNVEV (reference sequence). In DNA form, the CDR3 reads TGTGCCGCAGGACGGACGGACTATAGCAATCAGCCCCAGCATTTT. Protein sequence: CAAGRTDYSNQPQHF.

The chain links TRBV4-1 to TRBJ1-4; D is uncertain. V dropped 1 base and J dropped 3 bases, with 9 bases sitting between them. Germline CDR1 reads MGHRA; CDR2 reads YSYEKL. The CDR3 sequence is 15 residues long. As DNA, the CDR3 is TGCGCCAGCAGCCAAGGGGCAGGTTCTAATGAAAAACTGTTTTTT. Amino acid sequence: CASSQGAGSNEKLFF.

The chain has TRBV5-1 and TRBJ1-1, with D hard to call. With 4 bases removed from V and 4 bases from J, the gap between germline ends came to 14 bases. Per the germline V gene, CDR1 is SGHRS and CDR2 is YFSETQ. CDR3 length: 14 residues. CDR3 in amino acids: CASSTLGGLTEAFF. DNA of the CDR3: TGCGCCAGCAGCACTCTGGGCGGGCTCACTGAAGCTTTCTTT.

As regards this clone: Other DNA variants within this sample encode the same CDR3. This CDR3 reads CAWSVQGNQPQHF. For the CDR3, the DNA is TGTGCCTGGAGTGTACAGGGCAATCAGCCCCAGCATTTT. J is TRBJ1-5 and V is TRBV30; D perhaps matches TRBD1 (5 bases). CDR1 GTSNPN and CDR2 SVGIG come from the germline V gene (reference sequence). The CDR3 loop spans 13 amino acids. V dropped 0 bases and J dropped 2 bases, with 5 bases sitting between them.

This clone was recorded a few times. The V call is TRBV4-2, the J call TRBJ2-5; D ambiguous. Trimming removed 0 bases from V and 4 bases from J, with 12 bases in between. Looked up from germline, CDR1 is LGHNA and CDR2 is YNFKEQ. The CDR3 covers 15 residues. The CDR3 DNA reads TGTGCCAGCAGCCAAGAAGGGCAGTCCGTAGAGACCCAGTACTTC. The encoded protein is CASSQEGQSVETQYF.

This clone was recorded only once. This sequence joins TRBV5-4 and TRBJ2-1; TRBD2 aligns across 8 bases. CDR3 length: 16 amino acids. V dropped 4 bases and J dropped 5; count of bases not matched to a gene: 11. Germline loops: CDR1 SGHNT, CDR2 YYREEE (reference sequence). CDR3 sequence: CASSTNTGTRNNEQFF. The CDR3, as DNA: TGTGCCAGCAGCACGAATACCGGGACTAGGAACAATGAGCAGTTCTTC.

The genes are TRBV9 and TRBJ1-3; TRBD1 agrees at 7 bases. CDR1 is SGDLS, CDR2 YYNGEE, per germline. The CDR3 contains 16 residues. V shed 3 bases and J 0 bases; nucleotides not matched to a gene: 6. In DNA, the CDR3 is TGTGCCAGCAGCGCCCGACAGGGAATCTCTGGAAACACCATATATTTT. Protein: CASSARQGISGNTIYF.

The V call is TRBV5-5, the J call TRBJ2-3; the match to TRBD2 covers 11 bases. The germline CDR1 and CDR2 sequences are SGHKS and YYEKEE (reference sequence). Germline trimming cut 2 bases from V and 6 bases from J; bases unmatched to any gene: 5. The CDR3 consists of 15 residues. The CDR3 region has the DNA TGTGCCAGCAGCTTACTAGCGGGGGCAGGGGATACGCAGTATTTT. This codes for CASSLLAGAGDTQYF.

The gene calls are TRBV9 and TRBJ1-3; a weak D match, TRBD1 (5 bases). Germline CDR1 reads SGDLS; CDR2 reads YYNGEE. V was pared by 2 bases and J by 0 bases, with 12 bases between. The CDR3 spans 16 residues. CDR3 nucleotides: TGTGCCAGCAGCGTCCGGGACCCCTCCTCTGGAAACACCATATATTTT. This encodes CASSVRDPSSGNTIYF.

This clone was seen just once. The chain carries TRBV4-2 and TRBJ2-5; 9 bases fit TRBD2. With V trimmed by 0 bases and J by 5 bases, 4 bases remained unmatched. This CDR3 contains 15 residues. Germline lookup yields CDR1 LGHNA and CDR2 YNFKEQ. CDR3 in amino acids: CASSQDHAGGETQYF. Here the CDR3 DNA reads TGTGCCAGCAGCCAAGATCATGCGGGGGGGGAGACCCAGTACTTC.

The count of this clone is one. J is TRBJ1-5 and V is TRBV19; D is possibly TRBD1 (6 bases). Trimming took 7 bases from V and 5 from J, leaving 12 bases between them. The CDR3 covers 13 residues. The germline CDR1 and CDR2 sequences are LNHDA and SQIVND (reference sequence). CDR3 protein: CASTANRDQPQHF. CDR3 DNA: TGTGCCAGTACCGCAAACAGGGATCAGCCCCAGCATTTT.

This clone was detected only a few times. The genes are TRBV5-1 and TRBJ1-6; D may be TRBD1 (5 bases). Germline assignment: CDR1 SGHRS and CDR2 YFSETQ. V lost 5 bases, J lost 8 bases, and 11 bases lay in between. This CDR3 has 13 amino acids. The CDR3 loop is CASRGGLDSPLHF. CDR3 nucleotide sequence: TGCGCCAGCAGGGGGGGATTAGATTCACCCCTCCACTTT. Supplemented by reference TRBV5-1 and TRBJ1-6, the full variable domain reads KAGVTQTPRYLIKTRGQQVTLSCSPISGHRSVSWYQQTPGQGLQFLFEYFSETQRNKGNFPGRFSGRQFSNSRSEMNVSTLELGDSALYLCASRGGLDSPLHFGNGTRLTVT.

The chain is built from TRBV4-1 and TRBJ2-7; D not resolved. This CDR3 is 15 amino acids long. The germline V gene has CDR1 MGHRA and CDR2 YSYEKL. With 1 base removed from V and 3 bases from J, the gap between germline ends came to 13 bases. The CDR3 nucleotides are TGCGCCAGCAGCCAAGCAGGCCCTGTGCGCTACGAGCAGTACTTC. Residues: CASSQAGPVRYEQYF.

The chain couples TRBV28 to TRBJ1-2; tentatively, D is TRBD1 (5 bases). With 6 bases removed from V and 4 bases from J, the gap between germline ends came to 15 bases. Looked up from germline, CDR1 is MDHEN and CDR2 is SYDVKM. The CDR3 spans 14 residues. The CDR3, as DNA: TGTGCCAGCAGCTACGGACGGGACCTCTATGGCTACACCTTC. Its protein is CASSYGRDLYGYTF.

This clone was observed a few times. CDR3: CASSRGLAGGLSSYEQYF. The DNA of the CDR3 is TGTGCCAGCAGCCGGGGACTAGCGGGGGGCTTAAGCTCCTACGAGCAGTACTTC. The rearrangement uses TRBV2 and TRBJ2-7; TRBD2 agrees at 15 bases. The V and J ends lost 6 bases and 0 bases, in that order; junction bases with no gene match: 9. The germline V gene encodes CDR1 SNHLY and CDR2 FYNNEI. The CDR3 is 18 residues long.